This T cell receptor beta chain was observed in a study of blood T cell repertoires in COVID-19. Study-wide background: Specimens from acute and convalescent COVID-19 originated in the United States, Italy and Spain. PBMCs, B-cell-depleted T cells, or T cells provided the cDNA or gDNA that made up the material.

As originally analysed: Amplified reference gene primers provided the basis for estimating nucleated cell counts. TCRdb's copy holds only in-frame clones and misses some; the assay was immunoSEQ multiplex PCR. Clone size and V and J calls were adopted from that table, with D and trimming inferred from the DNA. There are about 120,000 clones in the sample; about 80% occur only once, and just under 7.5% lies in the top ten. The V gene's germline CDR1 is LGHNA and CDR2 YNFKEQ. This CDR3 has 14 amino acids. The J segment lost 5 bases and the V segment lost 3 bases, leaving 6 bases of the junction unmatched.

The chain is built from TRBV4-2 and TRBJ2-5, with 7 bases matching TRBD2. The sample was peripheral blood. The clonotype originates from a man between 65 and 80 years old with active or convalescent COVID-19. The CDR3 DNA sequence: TGTGCCAGCAGCCAGACTTTGGGAGGGGAGACCCAGTACTTC. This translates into CASSQTLGGETQYF.